A single sample is the source of the 11 T cell receptor beta chains below, sequenced in a study of T cells in Graves' hyperthyroidism and ophthalmopathy. RNA transcripts served as the template for amplifying TCR beta CDR3 regions. With the HTBI primer set, the TCR CDR3 went through a first round of RT-PCR. TCRdb reprocessed the multiplex PCR reads with MiXCR, giving one entry per CDR3 protein. The repertoire includes hundreds of thousands of distinct CDR3 sequences, roughly a sixth of them detected once, and about 16% sits in the top ten. The source material was blood. These receptors originate from a woman younger than 35 with Graves' ophthalmopathy.

The chain links TRBV4-1 to TRBJ2-1; D gene unclear. Germline V gives CDR1 MGHRA, CDR2 YSYEKL. Trimming took off 0 bases at V and 0 bases at J, with 6 bases between the two ends. CDR3 length: 15 amino acids. The CDR3 DNA reads as TGCGCCAGCAGCCAAGAAGAGGTCTCCTACAATGAGCAGTTCTTC. It specifies CASSQEEVSYNEQFF.

This clonotype was seen ten or more times. The CDR3 DNA follows: TGTGCCAGCTCACCGATCCCAGCGGCGAATGAGCAGTTCTTC. Amino acids: CASSPIPAANEQFF. The V and J genes are TRBV18 and TRBJ2-1; the D gene is possibly TRBD2 (5 bases). V lost 3 bases to trimming and J lost 7 bases, with 13 bases between them. CDR3 size: 14 residues. CDR1 KGHSH and CDR2 LQKENI come from the germline V gene.

This clonotype was found many times. The V call is TRBV20-1, the J call TRBJ2-7; D gene ambiguous. The V and J ends lost 1 base and 2 bases respectively, with 9 bases between them. The CDR3 has 13 amino acids. CDR1 and CDR2 from the germline V gene are DFQATT and SNEGSKA (reference sequence). CDR3 protein: CSARVPSTYEQYF. CDR3 nucleotide sequence: TGCAGTGCTAGAGTTCCCAGTACCTACGAGCAGTACTTC.

The chain combines TRBV20-1 with TRBJ1-1; 8 bases fit TRBD1. The V gene's germline CDR1 is DFQATT and CDR2 SNEGSKA (reference sequence). This CDR3 contains 14 residues. The junction had 7 bases not matched to a gene; V was cut back by 4 bases and J by 3 bases. The CDR3, as DNA: TGCAGTGCTAAGAGGGCGGACAGGGACACTGAAGCTTTCTTT. The encoded protein is CSAKRADRDTEAFF.

This chain uses TRBV18 with TRBJ2-3; 8 nucleotides agree with TRBD2. The CDR3 has 17 residues. V dropped 0 bases and J dropped 7; count of bases not matched to a gene: 12. Germline V gene sequence: CDR1 KGHSH, CDR2 LQKENI. The CDR3 spells CASSPPTWREVGYTQYF. CDR3 sequence (DNA): TGTGCCAGCTCACCACCTACGTGGCGGGAGGTAGGATATACGCAGTATTTT.

This sequence joins TRBV28 and TRBJ1-2; TRBD1 might be the D (5 bases). Germline values: CDR1 MDHEN, CDR2 SYDVKM. V was cut by 2 bases and J by 7 bases, with 14 bases left in between. The CDR3 spans 14 residues. CDR3 residues: CASSLAGPRGGYTF. In DNA form, the CDR3 reads TGTGCCAGCAGTTTAGCAGGGCCCCGAGGTGGCTACACCTTC.

This clonotype has only a few counts. For the CDR3, the DNA is TGTGCCACCGGGTGGAATAGCGGGAGCTCCTACAATGAGCAGTTCTTC. It translates to CATGWNSGSSYNEQFF. This chain connects TRBV15 to TRBJ2-1; 9 bases are shared with TRBD2. Germline V gene lookup returns CDR1 LNHNV and CDR2 YYDKDF (reference sequence). J was trimmed by 0 bases and V by 8 bases; bases with no gene match: 8. The CDR3 runs 16 residues.

This clonotype appeared once. This rearrangement joins TRBV15 to TRBJ2-1; 9 nucleotides agree with TRBD2. V shed 0 bases, J shed 6 bases, and the junction held 15 bases outside the gene matches. The germline V gene has CDR1 LNHNV and CDR2 YYDKDF (reference sequence). This CDR3 spans 19 amino acids. The CDR3 reads CATSRDMLAGETFRNEQFF. The CDR3 DNA follows: TGTGCCACCAGCAGAGATATGTTAGCGGGAGAGACCTTTCGCAATGAGCAGTTCTTC.

This clonotype has at least ten counts. This sequence joins TRBV28 and TRBJ2-7, with 7 nucleotides matching TRBD1. Germline values: CDR1 MDHEN, CDR2 SYDVKM. The CDR3 is made up of 14 amino acids. Unmatched junction bases numbered 7, after V lost 6 bases and J lost 2 bases. CDR3 loop: CASSLPDRAYEQYF. DNA for the CDR3: TGTGCCAGCAGCCTCCCAGACAGGGCCTACGAGCAGTACTTC.

The rearrangement uses TRBV19 and TRBJ1-5; a weak D match, TRBD1 (5 bases). This CDR3 spans 15 amino acids. The germline gives CDR1 LNHDA, CDR2 SQIVND (reference sequence). V was pared by 3 bases and J by 4 bases, with 13 bases between. The CDR3 sequence: CASSIFTGPNQPQHF. In DNA, the CDR3 is TGTGCCAGTAGTATTTTTACGGGGCCGAATCAGCCCCAGCATTTT. Combining the CDR3 with reference TRBV19 and TRBJ1-5 gives the whole variable domain DGGITQSPKYLFRKEGQNVTLSCEQNLNHDAMYWYRQDPGQGLRLIYYSQIVNDFQKGDIAEGYSVSREKKESFPLTVTSAQKNPTAFYLCASSIFTGPNQPQHFGDGTRLSIL.

This clonotype was recorded at least ten times. The chain uses TRBV11-2 and TRBJ2-7, with a weak D call TRBD1 (5 bases). Trimming removed 4 bases at V and 5 bases at J, with 9 bases between. CDR1 is SGHAT and CDR2 is FQNNGV in the germline V gene. The CDR3 has 12 residues. The CDR3 reads CASSSIRDEQYF. In DNA, the CDR3 is TGTGCCAGCAGCTCAATCAGGGACGAGCAGTACTTC.